Listed below are T cell receptor beta chains from one sample, sequenced in a study of T-cell reconstitution after alpha-beta-depleted transplantation in children. TCRdb used MiXCR to reprocess the PCR reads, holding one entry per CDR3 protein. This sample yields some 600,000 distinct CDR3 sequences, of which roughly 15% are seen a single time; approximately 1% belongs to the top ten. Sequences were derived from PBMCs from the stem cell graft donor, sampled from the stem cell graft. Receptors originate from a human donor who donated a stem cell graft to a child with acute myeloid leukemia. Both conserved end residues are part of each CDR3. The order of the fields is V gene, clone size, J gene, D gene, CDR3 length, CDR3 DNA, CDR3 protein. A D gene is named only where the DNA matches it firmly. Size is omitted from some rows. Given values are once, few, many or a class for expanded clones.

V gene: TRBV12-3/TRBV12-4
clone size: -
J gene: TRBJ2-2
D gene: -
CDR3 length: 15
CDR3 DNA: TGTGCCAGCAGTTTAGCGGAGGTTTTCGCCGGGGAGCTGTTTTTT
CDR3 protein: CASSLAEVFAGELFF

V gene: TRBV20-1
clone size: -
J gene: TRBJ2-5
D gene: TRBD2
CDR3 length: 16
CDR3 DNA: TGCAGTGCTAGATCGACTAGCGGGGGGGCCGTAGAGACCCAGTACTTC
CDR3 protein: CSARSTSGGAVETQYF

V gene: TRBV29-1
clone size: -
J gene: TRBJ1-1
D gene: TRBD1
CDR3 length: 11
CDR3 DNA: TGCAGCGTTCGGGACAGGACTGAAGCTTTCTTT
CDR3 protein: CSVRDRTEAFF

V gene: TRBV4-1
clone size: -
J gene: TRBJ2-1
D gene: TRBD2
CDR3 length: 17
CDR3 DNA: TGCGCCAGCAGCCCGACTCCTAGCGGGGGGGCCCACAATGAGCAGTTCTTC
CDR3 protein: CASSPTPSGGAHNEQFF

V gene: TRBV6-1
clone size: many
J gene: TRBJ2-1
D gene: TRBD2
CDR3 length: 16
CDR3 DNA: TGTGCCAGCAGCGACGAGACTAGCGGGGGTCGGGATGAGCAGTTCTTC
CDR3 protein: CASSDETSGGRDEQFF

V gene: TRBV7-2
clone size: few
J gene: TRBJ1-6
D gene: -
CDR3 length: 15
CDR3 DNA: TGTGCCAGCAGCCCCGGGGGAAGTGCCGGATCACCCCTCCACTTT
CDR3 protein: CASSPGGSAGSPLHF

V gene: TRBV12-3/TRBV12-4
clone size: many
J gene: TRBJ1-5
D gene: -
CDR3 length: 12
CDR3 DNA: TGTGCCAGCAGTTTAGCCCCCGGGCCCCAGCATTTT
CDR3 protein: CASSLAPGPQHF

V gene: TRBV20-1
clone size: many
J gene: TRBJ2-3
D gene: -
CDR3 length: 11
CDR3 DNA: TGCAGTGCTAGTTACACAGATACGCAGTATTTT
CDR3 protein: CSASYTDTQYF

V gene: TRBV7-2
clone size: -
J gene: TRBJ2-5
D gene: TRBD2
CDR3 length: 17
CDR3 DNA: TGTGCCAGCAGCTTAGGACCTAGCGGGGGCGGGCAAGAGACCCAGTACTTC
CDR3 protein: CASSLGPSGGGQETQYF

V gene: TRBV30
clone size: -
J gene: TRBJ1-1
D gene: -
CDR3 length: 12
CDR3 DNA: TGTGCCTGGAACCCGGAGGTGACTGAAGCTTTCTTT
CDR3 protein: CAWNPEVTEAFF

V gene: TRBV15
clone size: many
J gene: TRBJ1-2
D gene: -
CDR3 length: 14
CDR3 DNA: TGTGCCAGCTCCGGGACACTTAACGACTATGGCTACACCTTC
CDR3 protein: CASSGTLNDYGYTF